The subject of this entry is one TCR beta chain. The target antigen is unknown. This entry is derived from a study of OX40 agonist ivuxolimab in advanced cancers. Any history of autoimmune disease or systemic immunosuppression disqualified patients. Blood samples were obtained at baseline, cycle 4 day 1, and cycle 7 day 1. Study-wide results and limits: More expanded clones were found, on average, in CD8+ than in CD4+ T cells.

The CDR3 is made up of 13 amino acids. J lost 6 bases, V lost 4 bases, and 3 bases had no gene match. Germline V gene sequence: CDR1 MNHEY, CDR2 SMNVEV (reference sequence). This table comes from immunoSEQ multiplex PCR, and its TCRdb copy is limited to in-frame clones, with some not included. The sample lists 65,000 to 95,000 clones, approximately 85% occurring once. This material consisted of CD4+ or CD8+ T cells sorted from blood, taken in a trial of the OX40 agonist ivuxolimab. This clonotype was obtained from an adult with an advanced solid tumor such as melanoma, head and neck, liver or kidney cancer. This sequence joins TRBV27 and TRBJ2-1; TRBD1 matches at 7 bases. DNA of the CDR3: TGTGCCAGCAGTTGGACAGGTCTCAATGAGCAGTTCTTC. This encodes CASSWTGLNEQFF.